The present TCR beta chain was sequenced within a study of control samples from healthy donors and cancer patients. The table came from immunoSEQ multiplex PCR; TCRdb's copy has only in-frame clones and leaves some out. The sample includes roughly 98,000 clones, approximately 93% of them seen just once. V dropped 4 bases and J dropped 4 bases, with 11 bases sitting between them. CDR3 length equals 14 residues. CDR1 is MNHEY and CDR2 is SMNVEV in the germline V gene (reference sequence). The sample consisted of blood. This TCR came from a man aged 18-30 years in good health. The V and J genes are TRBV27 and TRBJ1-5, with a possible D match to TRBD1 (5 bases). The CDR3 DNA sequence: TGTGCCAGCAGTTGGAGGGGATATAATCAGCCCCAGCATTTT. It codes for CASSWRGYNQPQHF.